This record concerns one TCR beta chain sequence. Its antigen is as yet unknown. Trimming at V came to 0 bases and at J to 4 bases, leaving 11 bases not matched to a gene. Germline CDR1 and CDR2: LGHNA and YNFKEQ. The CDR3 totals 18 residues. Lymphocytes from graft epithelium and lamina propria were isolated. The data derive from a study of graft-versus-host responses after intestinal transplantation. Study details: Grafts were multivisceral, liver-intestinal, or isolated intestinal. Study-wide results and limits: Early post-transplant declines in HvG were associated with peak levels of circulating GvH clones. Graft-versus-host to host-versus-graft clonal ratios in allografts were high in patients with graft-donor T cell macrochimerism. GvH clones detected in recipient marrow included some appearing first in ileum or blood.

Clones were read by immunoSEQ multiplex PCR, and TCRdb kept only the in-frame ones, dropping some. The data show 60,000 to 65,000 clones, about nine tenths seen once. This clonotype originated in a human patient who received an intestinal transplant, so some T cells may come from the graft donor. The source was ileum tissue, collected 350 to 400 days after transplant. The chain combines TRBV4-2 with TRBJ2-3; 9 bases align to TRBD2. Here the CDR3 DNA reads TGTGCCAGCAGCCAAGAGGCGGGTAGCGGGAGCGTGGCAGATACGCAGTATTTT. This gives the protein CASSQEAGSGSVADTQYF.